A selection of T cell receptor beta chains follows, all from one sample in a study of blood T cell repertoires in COVID-19. Sequencing used immunoSEQ multiplex PCR; TCRdb keeps in-frame clones, though not all of them. The sample includes some 200,000 clones, around 80% seen only once; the top ten take roughly 13%. The specimen sequenced was peripheral blood. These receptors were obtained from a human donor in a cohort sampled during active COVID-19. Both conserved end residues are part of each CDR3. D genes are given only for firm matches. Expanded clones get a size class; other rows say once, few or many, or leave the size out.

J: TRBJ1-3
size: .
D: .
V: TRBV28
DNA: TGTGCCAGCAGTTTATCACATCGTGGAAACACCATATATTTT
CDR3: CASSLSHRGNTIYF

J: TRBJ1-3
size: .
D: .
V: TRBV29-1
DNA: TGCAGCGTCCCGGACAGCTCTGGAAACACCATATATTTT
CDR3: CSVPDSSGNTIYF

J: TRBJ1-4
size: once
D: .
V: TRBV7-9
DNA: TGTGCCAGCAGCTTAGCGGCAGAAAATGAAAAACTGTTTTTT
CDR3: CASSLAAENEKLFF

J: TRBJ2-2
size: .
D: .
V: TRBV9
DNA: TGTGCCAGCACCAACCCGGTAACCGGGGAGCTGTTTTTT
CDR3: CASTNPVTGELFF

J: TRBJ1-6
size: .
D: .
V: TRBV7-9
DNA: TGTGCCAGCACCAATCCAGGGTGGGGTTCACCCCTCCACTTT
CDR3: CASTNPGWGSPLHF

J: TRBJ1-2
size: .
D: .
V: TRBV7-2
DNA: TGTGCCAGCAGCTTAGGTGCGCTTAACTATGGCTACACCTTC
CDR3: CASSLGALNYGYTF

J: TRBJ2-5
size: few
D: TRBD2
V: TRBV2
DNA: TGTGCCAGCAGCCGGGACTATGAGCAGACCCAGTACTTC
CDR3: CASSRDYEQTQYF

J: TRBJ1-1
size: .
D: .
V: TRBV30
DNA: TGTGCCTGGAATGGCGTCAGGTACACTGAAGCTTTCTTT
CDR3: CAWNGVRYTEAFF

J: TRBJ1-2
size: .
D: .
V: TRBV19
DNA: TGTGCCAGTACCCAATCCCCCGGGGATCCTTGGAGATACACCTTC
CDR3: CASTQSPGDPWRYTF

J: TRBJ2-3
size: .
D: TRBD2
V: TRBV10-3
DNA: TGTGCCATCAGTGTGACTAGCGGGAGCACAGATACGCAGTATTTT
CDR3: CAISVTSGSTDTQYF

J: TRBJ1-2
size: .
D: .
V: TRBV20-1
DNA: TGCAGTGCTAGTTGGCGGGACTATGGCTACACCTTC
CDR3: CSASWRDYGYTF

J: TRBJ1-1
size: .
D: TRBD1
V: TRBV5-7
DNA: TGTGCCAGCAGCTTGGGCCGACAGGGGGCGAATTGGATGAACACTGAAGCTTTCTTT
CDR3: CASSLGRQGANWMNTEAFF

J: TRBJ2-7
size: .
D: .
V: TRBV6-5
DNA: TGTGCCAGCAGGCCGGACACCTTCTCCTACGAGCAGTACTTC
CDR3: CASRPDTFSYEQYF

J: TRBJ1-1
size: few
D: .
V: TRBV16
DNA: TGTGCCAGCAGCCAGTTAGGGAGGGCTTTCTTT
CDR3: CASSQLGRAFF

J: TRBJ1-3
size: .
D: TRBD1
V: TRBV9
DNA: TGTGCCAGCAGCGCCCGACAGGGGGCTGGAAACACCATATATTTT
CDR3: CASSARQGAGNTIYF

J: TRBJ2-1
size: .
D: TRBD2
V: TRBV27
DNA: TGTGCCAGCAGTTTATTTACGGGAGGGCCGGTCGGTGAGCAGTTCTTC
CDR3: CASSLFTGGPVGEQFF

J: TRBJ1-1
size: .
D: .
V: TRBV7-2
DNA: TGTGCCAGCAGCTTACTCCTGGCCACTGAAGCTTTCTTT
CDR3: CASSLLLATEAFF

J: TRBJ2-1
size: .
D: TRBD2
V: TRBV5-1
DNA: TGCGCCAGCAGCTTGGATGCGGGAGGTAGCAATGAGCAGTTCTTC
CDR3: CASSLDAGGSNEQFF

J: TRBJ1-2
size: once
D: .
V: TRBV14
DNA: TGTGCCAGCAGCCAAGATTTAGAGAGTTATGGCTACACCTTC
CDR3: CASSQDLESYGYTF

J: TRBJ2-1
size: .
D: TRBD2
V: TRBV5-1
DNA: TGCGCCAGCAGCCCCTCGCGGCCCGGACTAGCCATAAATGAGCAGTTCTTC
CDR3: CASSPSRPGLAINEQFF

J: TRBJ2-7
size: .
D: .
V: TRBV2
DNA: TGTGCCAGCAGAGGTCTAGCCTACGAGCAGTACTTC
CDR3: CASRGLAYEQYF

J: TRBJ2-3
size: .
D: TRBD2
V: TRBV10-3
DNA: TGTGCCACCGGCGGGAGGGCCGTAGATACGCAGTATTTT
CDR3: CATGGRAVDTQYF

J: TRBJ2-1
size: .
D: .
V: TRBV5-1
DNA: TGCGCCAGCAGCTCGTATAATGAGCAGTTCTTC
CDR3: CASSSYNEQFF

J: TRBJ2-1
size: once
D: TRBD2
V: TRBV7-9
DNA: TGTGCCAGCGGGACTAGCGGGAGGTCCTACAATGAGCAGTTCTTC
CDR3: CASGTSGRSYNEQFF

J: TRBJ1-2
size: .
D: .
V: TRBV2
DNA: TGTGCCAGCAGTGAACGAGACAGAGCTAACTATGGCTACACCTTC
CDR3: CASSERDRANYGYTF